These 22 T cell receptor beta chains came from one sample sequenced in a study of T-cell reconstitution after alpha-beta-depleted transplantation in children. Study-wide results and limits: At one year after transplant, newly produced T cells mostly accounted for T-cell counts and diversity.

Their antigens remain unidentified. As it was prepared, the TCRbeta library received unique molecular identifiers. MiXCR was run by TCRdb on the PCR reads, yielding one entry per CDR3 protein. The sample comprises about 300,000 distinct CDR3 sequences, 6% to 10% of which are singletons, and 9.1% rests with the top ten. This sample comprised peripheral blood, obtained 360 days after TCRalphabeta/CD19-depleted stem cell transplant. Every receptor here comes from a female patient aged 2-15 years who had a stem cell transplant for Fanconi anemia, so the T cells may come from the graft donor.

There are a few counts of this clonotype. The chain joins TRBV7-2 to TRBJ1-5, with 7 bases that match TRBD1. J was trimmed by 3 bases and V by 2 bases; bases with no gene match: 7. CDR3 length: 16 amino acids. CDR1 and CDR2 (germline): SGHTA, FQGNSA. In DNA, the CDR3 is TGTGCCAGCAGCTTAAAACAACAGGGGCACAATCAGCCCCAGCATTTT. It codes for CASSLKQQGHNQPQHF.

This clonotype was seen repeatedly, ten times or more. V and J are TRBV7-3 and TRBJ2-3, with 7 bases that match TRBD1. J lost 0 bases, V lost 5 bases, and 5 bases had no gene match. The CDR3 totals 15 residues. The germline gives CDR1 SGHTA, CDR2 FQGTGA. The CDR3 loop is CASSSNRGSTDTQYF. CDR3 coding DNA: TGTGCCAGCAGCAGTAACAGGGGAAGCACAGATACGCAGTATTTT.

The chain uses TRBV30 and TRBJ1-1; perhaps TRBD1 as D (5 bases). Germline V CDR1 and CDR2: GTSNPN, SVGIG (reference sequence). The CDR3 consists of 12 residues. Trimming stripped 2 bases from V and 4 bases from J, with 8 bases between. CDR3 DNA sequence: TGTGCCTGGAGTACGGGGGGCACTGAAGCTTTCTTT. This translates into CAWSTGGTEAFF.

This clonotype has only a few counts. V gene TRBV15 combines with J gene TRBJ1-5; D is uncertain. The length of the CDR3 is 16 residues. CDR1 and CDR2 from the germline V gene are LNHNV and YYDKDF (reference sequence). Trimming removed 0 bases at V and 2 bases at J, with 11 bases between. This CDR3 is CATSRDLPGGNQPQHF. The CDR3 DNA is TGTGCCACCAGCAGAGATCTCCCCGGGGGCAATCAGCCCCAGCATTTT.

The V call is TRBV7-3, the J call TRBJ2-1, with 8 bases fitting TRBD2. The CDR3 length is 17 residues. The ends lost 4 bases at V and 5 bases at J; junction bases unmatched: 13. CDR1 and CDR2 from the germline V gene are SGHTA and FQGTGA. The CDR3 region has the DNA TGTGCCAGCAGCTCCTCGGGGGGGGGACGCCCACACAATGAGCAGTTCTTC. This translates into CASSSSGGGRPHNEQFF.

This clonotype has at least ten counts. V is TRBV6-1 and J is TRBJ2-7; 7 nucleotides align to TRBD1. V shed 2 bases and J 3 bases; nucleotides not matched to a gene: 7. Germline V gene data show CDR1 as MNHNS and CDR2 as SASEGT. This CDR3 spans 15 amino acids. The CDR3, as DNA: TGTGCCAGCAGTGAATCCTGGACAGGCAACTACGAGCAGTACTTC. Residues: CASSESWTGNYEQYF.

This clonotype has at least ten counts. This chain connects TRBV27 to TRBJ2-7; tentative D call: TRBD1 (7 bases). V shed 4 bases and J shed 3 bases, with 16 bases lying between them. The CDR3 is 15 amino acids. Germline CDR1 is MNHEY and CDR2 is SMNVEV (reference sequence). The CDR3 bases are TGTGCCAGCAGTTCAGGGGGGTTTAGAGTCTACGAGCAGTACTTC. Its protein product is CASSSGGFRVYEQYF.

The sample holds many counts of this clonotype. The chain employs TRBV11-2 and TRBJ2-1; D remains unclear. Trimming took 5 bases from V and 4 from J, leaving 15 bases between them. Germline V gene data show CDR1 as SGHAT and CDR2 as FQNNGV. This CDR3 is 15 amino acids long. The CDR3 sequence is CASSPLAALYNEQFF. The CDR3 coding sequence is TGTGCCAGCAGCCCCCTGGCGGCCTTATACAATGAGCAGTTCTTC.

This clonotype was seen repeatedly, ten times or more. The rearrangement links TRBV4-3 to TRBJ2-5; 9 nucleotides line up with TRBD2. From germline, CDR1 is LGHNA and CDR2 YSLEER. V dropped 4 bases and J dropped 6; count of bases not matched to a gene: 9. CDR3 length equals 15 residues. The CDR3 is CASSPTSGSQKTQYF. The CDR3 DNA reads TGCGCCAGCAGCCCGACTAGCGGATCCCAGAAGACCCAGTACTTC.

This clonotype has only a few counts. The V gene is TRBV4-3, the J gene TRBJ1-4; D may be TRBD1 (6 bases). V lost 0 bases, J lost 8 bases, and 13 bases lay in between. The CDR3 is 15 amino acids. CDR1 is LGHNA, CDR2 YSLEER, per germline. The CDR3 DNA reads TGCGCCAGCAGCCAAGAAGGGGGGAACGGCGAAAAACTGTTTTTT. Encoded protein: CASSQEGGNGEKLFF.

The J gene is TRBJ2-1, the V gene TRBV7-9; TRBD2 agrees at 12 bases. V lost 1 base and J lost 8; bases outside the gene matches: 9. The germline V gene encodes CDR1 SEHNR and CDR2 FQNEAQ (reference sequence). This CDR3 has 17 residues. The DNA of the CDR3 is TGTGCCAGCAGCTTAGTGCCTAGCGGGGGGGCTAGTGATGAGCAGTTCTTC. Translation: CASSLVPSGGASDEQFF.

The J gene is TRBJ2-1, the V gene TRBV6-5, with 9 positions matching TRBD2. J lost 8 bases, V lost 2 bases, and 10 bases had no gene match. The germline V gene has CDR1 MNHEY and CDR2 SVGAGI. This CDR3 contains 16 residues. CDR3 sequence (DNA): TGTGCCAGCAGTTACCGCTATAGCGGGGGAATTCATGAGCAGTTCTTC. Translating gives CASSYRYSGGIHEQFF.

This clonotype has at least ten counts. The J gene is TRBJ2-5, the V gene TRBV20-1; D not certain. Germline V lookup: CDR1 DFQATT, CDR2 SNEGSKA (reference sequence). The length of the CDR3 is 12 residues. Trimming pared 2 bases from V and 5 bases from J, leaving 9 bases between. CDR3 region: CSARKPSETQYF. The DNA for the CDR3 is TGCAGTGCTAGAAAACCCTCGGAGACCCAGTACTTC.

This clonotype was picked up a small number of times. The chain couples TRBV7-3 to TRBJ1-1; D possibly corresponds to TRBD1 (6 bases). Per the germline V gene, CDR1 is SGHTA and CDR2 is FQGTGA. The V and J ends lost 4 bases and 6 bases respectively, with 12 bases between them. The CDR3 covers 13 residues. CDR3 amino acids: CASSSQGDSEAFF. CDR3 bases: TGTGCCAGCAGCTCACAGGGTGACTCTGAAGCTTTCTTT.

This clonotype was seen repeatedly, ten times or more. The chain combines TRBV9 with TRBJ2-3; no firm D call. The germline CDR1 and CDR2 sequences are SGDLS and YYNGEE. Trimming took off 7 bases at V and 0 bases at J, with 12 bases between the two ends. This CDR3 comprises 14 residues. This chain's CDR3 is CASGTSTSTDTQYF. CDR3 bases: TGTGCCAGCGGAACTTCCACTAGCACAGATACGCAGTATTTT. Complete variable domain (other parts from reference TRBV9 and TRBJ2-3): DSGVTQTPKHLITATGQRVTLRCSPRSGDLSVYWYQQSLDQGLQFLIQYYNGEERAKGNILERFSAQQFPDLHSELNLSSLELGDSALYFCASGTSTSTDTQYFGPGTRLTVL.

This clonotype was counted between two and nine times. The chain combines TRBV6-5 with TRBJ2-2, with a possible D match to TRBD2 (6 bases). Germline CDR1 and CDR2: MNHEY and SVGAGI. V was pared by 1 base and J by 5 bases, with 8 bases between. The CDR3 has 14 amino acids. This CDR3 reads CASSYWGRTGELFF. The CDR3, as DNA: TGTGCCAGCAGTTACTGGGGGAGGACCGGGGAGCTGTTTTTT.

To note about this clonotype: A much larger clone differs from this one at a single base, so this may be a read error. The missing conserved phenylalanine or tryptophan at the end of this CDR3 makes a read error likely. Written as DNA, the CDR3 is TGTGCCAGCAGCTTACAAACTGCCTCCTACAATGAGCAGTTCTCC. It yields the protein CASSLQTASYNEQFS. The chain uses TRBV7-2 and TRBJ2-1, with D unresolved. The CDR3 sequence is 15 residues long. V lost 2 bases and J lost 0, with 8 bases in between. Germline assignment: CDR1 SGHTA and CDR2 FQGNSA.

This clonotype was counted ten times or more. The chain has TRBV5-1 and TRBJ2-5; D may match TRBD1 or TRBD2 (5 bases each). Trimming stripped 7 bases from V and 2 bases from J, with 12 bases between. This CDR3 has 13 residues. Germline CDR1 SGHRS, CDR2 YFSETQ. The CDR3 coding sequence is TGCGCCAGCGAGGGGACGAATCAAGAGACCCAGTACTTC. Translated, it gives CASEGTNQETQYF.

Only a few counts were recorded for this clonotype. The chain joins TRBV4-2 to TRBJ1-4, with D tentatively TRBD1 (6 bases). From germline, CDR1 is LGHNA and CDR2 YNFKEQ. There are 19 residues in the CDR3. With 0 bases removed from V and 4 bases from J, the gap between germline ends came to 21 bases. This chain's CDR3 is CASSQDPPGMGGLNEKLFF. CDR3 bases: TGTGCCAGCAGCCAAGACCCGCCAGGGATGGGGGGGCTTAATGAAAAACTGTTTTTT.

This clonotype was counted ten times or more. The rearrangement uses TRBV25-1 and TRBJ2-1, with D unresolved. The CDR3 runs 14 residues. The germline V gene encodes CDR1 MGHDK and CDR2 SYGVNS. Deletions cut 3 bases from V and 8 bases from J, with 14 bases between. CDR3 loop: CASSEPGPIHEQFF. The CDR3 nucleotides are TGTGCCAGCAGTGAGCCAGGCCCCATCCATGAGCAGTTCTTC. Full variable domain (outside the CDR3, taken from reference TRBV25-1 and TRBJ2-1): EADIYQTPRYLVIGTGKKITLECSQTMGHDKMYWYQQDPGMELHLIHYSYGVNSTEKGDLSSESTVSRIRTEHFPLTLESARPSHTSQYLCASSEPGPIHEQFFGPGTRLTVL.

This clonotype was picked up many times. V is TRBV29-1 and J is TRBJ1-5; 9 bases fit TRBD1. This CDR3 is built from 14 residues. The trim removed 6 bases at V and 1 base at J, leaving 4 bases unmatched. The germline CDR1 and CDR2 sequences are SQVTM and ANQGSEA. The CDR3: CSVWTGVSNQPQHF. CDR3 DNA: TGCAGCGTCTGGACAGGGGTCAGCAATCAGCCCCAGCATTTT.

This clonotype turned up a few times. This chain uses TRBV6-2 or TRBV6-3 with TRBJ2-2; D ambiguous. Germline values: CDR1 MNHEY, CDR2 SVGEGT. This CDR3 has 18 amino acids. Trimming pared 2 bases from V and 0 bases from J, leaving 16 bases between. CDR3: CASSYTTNSYANTGELFF. The CDR3, as DNA: TGTGCCAGCAGTTACACGACCAACTCATACGCGAACACCGGGGAGCTGTTTTTT.